The next 25 T cell receptor beta chains were all read from a single sample in a study of shared clonotypes between healthy human individuals. Naive CD8 cells, CD45RO-negative and positively selected for CCR7, excluded terminally differentiated effector memory CD45RA+ cells. Here immunoSEQ multiplex PCR was the method, and the copy in TCRdb shows in-frame clones only, minus some. The sample yields hundreds of thousands of clones, just under 97% seen once. Sequencing was carried out using naive CD8+ T cells sorted from blood. The receptors stem from a woman aged 30 to 39 in good health.

V gene TRBV14 combines with J gene TRBJ2-5; D is ambiguous. Looked up from germline, CDR1 is SGHDN and CDR2 is FVKESK. V gave up 3 bases and J gave up 1 base, with 6 bases separating them. This CDR3 spans 13 amino acids. Here the CDR3 DNA reads TGTGCCAGCAGCCAGGCCGTCCAAGAGACCCAGTACTTC. Protein sequence: CASSQAVQETQYF.

This clone showed up just once. This chain links TRBV9 with TRBJ2-1, with TRBD2 matching over 10 bases. Losses at the gene ends were 0 bases for V and 10 bases for J; bases not matched to a gene: 10. The CDR3 has 16 amino acids. Germline CDR1 is SGDLS and CDR2 is YYNGEE. The CDR3 loop reads CASSVVLAGDDREQFF. CDR3 nucleotide sequence: TGTGCCAGCAGCGTAGTTCTAGCGGGAGACGACCGGGAGCAGTTCTTC.

The rearrangement links TRBV4-2 to TRBJ2-7; 8 positions agree with TRBD2. The germline CDR1 and CDR2 sequences are LGHNA and YNFKEQ. J lost 0 bases, V lost 4 bases, and 5 bases had no gene match. The CDR3 has 15 residues. The CDR3 region has the DNA TGTGCCAGCAGCCCGACTAGCGACAGCTCCTACGAGCAGTACTTC. This translates into CASSPTSDSSYEQYF.

The CDR3 DNA follows: TGCAGCGTTGAGAACAGGGCTGGCAACTATGGCTACACCTTC. It codes for CSVENRAGNYGYTF. The chain employs TRBV29-1 and TRBJ1-2, with D maybe TRBD1 (6 bases). Looked up from germline, CDR1 is SQVTM and CDR2 is ANQGSEA. V was cut by 3 bases and J by 2 bases, with 13 bases left in between. This CDR3 has 14 residues.

This chain uses TRBV27 with TRBJ2-1, with TRBD2 matching over 8 bases. Germline trimming cut 0 bases from V and 9 bases from J; bases unmatched to any gene: 7. This CDR3 region has 15 residues. Germline assignment: CDR1 MNHEY and CDR2 SMNVEV (reference sequence). DNA for the CDR3: TGTGCCAGCAGTTTATCGGGACTAGTCCCTCCTGAGCAGTTCTTC. Residues: CASSLSGLVPPEQFF.

The J gene is TRBJ2-2, the V gene TRBV2; no reliable D call. From germline, CDR1 is SNHLY and CDR2 FYNNEI. The CDR3 is made up of 15 amino acids. Trimming stripped 4 bases from V and 5 bases from J, with 14 bases between. The CDR3 loop is CASSGGRSRTGELFF. CDR3 sequence (DNA): TGTGCCAGCAGTGGGGGAAGGTCCCGAACCGGGGAGCTGTTTTTT.

This sequence joins TRBV7-6 and TRBJ1-3; a possible D gene is TRBD1 (6 bases). The ends were cut back, 5 bases at V and 3 bases at J, with 14 bases in the middle. Germline V gene lookup returns CDR1 SGHVS and CDR2 FNYEAQ. This CDR3 spans 15 amino acids. The CDR3 DNA follows: TGTGCCAGCAGCCCGGACAGATCGATTGGAAACACCATATATTTT. Encoded protein: CASSPDRSIGNTIYF.

This chain links TRBV27 with TRBJ2-7, with D perhaps matching TRBD1 (6 bases). The CDR3 is 13 amino acids. CDR1 is MNHEY and CDR2 is SMNVEV in the germline V gene (reference sequence). The germline V and J ends were trimmed by 8 bases and 2 bases, with 13 bases remaining between them. The CDR3 loop reads CASAPGQAYEQYF. In DNA, the CDR3 is TGTGCCAGCGCTCCGGGACAAGCCTACGAGCAGTACTTC.

V is TRBV23-1 and J is TRBJ1-1, with D perhaps TRBD1 (5 bases). TRBV23-1 is an ORF for which the function is uncertain. Trimming shortened V by 2 bases and J by 1 base, and 11 bases separated the two germline ends. There are 15 residues in the CDR3. The CDR3 DNA reads TGCGCCAGCAGTCAACCGGGACGGAGGAACACTGAAGCTTTCTTT. Translation: CASSQPGRRNTEAFF.

DNA for the CDR3: TGTGCCAGCAGCCCCGGACCGGGACAGGGGGCCACCTACGAGCAGTACTTC. Translating it yields CASSPGPGQGATYEQYF. The chain couples TRBV11-2 to TRBJ2-7; 12 positions agree with TRBD1. The CDR3 is made up of 17 amino acids. Losses at the gene ends were 5 bases for V and 2 bases for J; bases not matched to a gene: 10. Germline CDR1 is SGHAT and CDR2 is FQNNGV.

The V and J genes are TRBV28 and TRBJ2-7, with no clear D. Trimming took 6 bases from V and 7 from J, leaving 13 bases between them. The CDR3 contains 12 residues. Germline assignment: CDR1 MDHEN and CDR2 SYDVKM. This chain's CDR3 is CASSKRNREQYF. In DNA form, the CDR3 reads TGTGCCAGCAGCAAGAGGAATAGGGAGCAGTACTTC.

V gene TRBV28 combines with J gene TRBJ2-3; 11 bases are a match to TRBD2. This CDR3 is built from 15 residues. CDR1 and CDR2 (germline): MDHEN, SYDVKM. V shed 5 bases, J shed 4 bases, and the junction held 5 bases outside the gene matches. CDR3 nucleotide sequence: TGTGCCAGCAGTATACTAGCGGGAGATGCAGATACGCAGTATTTT. Translated: CASSILAGDADTQYF.

On this clone itself: The same CDR3 also results from other DNA sequences found in this sample. The gene calls are TRBV9 and TRBJ2-7; 8 bases map to TRBD2. This CDR3 has 13 residues. The V gene's germline CDR1 is SGDLS and CDR2 YYNGEE. After removal of 3 bases from V and 3 bases from J, the junction contained 2 bases not matched to a gene. CDR3 residues: CASSAGRGYEQYF. The CDR3 region has the DNA TGTGCCAGCAGCGCCGGGAGGGGCTACGAGCAGTACTTC.

This clone was seen once. CDR3 bases: TGTGCCACCAGCGACCGGGGGGGGACTGAAGCTTTCTTT. Translating it yields CATSDRGGTEAFF. This sequence joins TRBV15 and TRBJ1-1; possibly TRBD1 for D (5 bases). The CDR3 is 13 residues long. Trimming took off 5 bases at V and 5 bases at J, with 12 bases between the two ends. Germline V lookup: CDR1 LNHNV, CDR2 YYDKDF (reference sequence).

The rearrangement joins TRBV7-6 to TRBJ2-7; 13 nucleotides agree with TRBD2. V lost 5 bases to trimming and J lost 0 bases; unmatched junction nucleotides: 4. Germline CDR1 is SGHVS and CDR2 is FNYEAQ. CDR3 size: 16 residues. CDR3 protein: CASSPGLAGSSYEQYF. CDR3 nucleotide sequence: TGTGCCAGCAGCCCGGGACTAGCGGGGAGCTCCTACGAGCAGTACTTC.

V usage is TRBV28 and J usage is TRBJ2-7, with D tentatively TRBD1 (5 bases). The CDR3 loop spans 14 amino acids. V lost 1 base and J lost 5, with 12 bases in between. Looked up from germline, CDR1 is MDHEN and CDR2 is SYDVKM. The CDR3 sequence: CASSLSPGIHEQYF. The CDR3 coding sequence is TGTGCCAGCAGTTTATCCCCAGGGATCCACGAGCAGTACTTC.

The chain recombines TRBV6-5 with TRBJ2-7, with D tentatively TRBD1 (6 bases). The V end lost 2 bases, the J end lost 7 bases, and 12 bases lay between the germline ends. This CDR3 region has 13 residues. Looked up from germline, CDR1 is MNHEY and CDR2 is SVGAGI. The CDR3 spells CASSYLLRGEQYF. For the CDR3, the DNA is TGTGCCAGCAGTTACCTCCTTAGGGGGGAGCAGTACTTC.

The chain joins TRBV28 to TRBJ2-5; D is undetermined. Germline V CDR1 and CDR2: MDHEN, SYDVKM. V dropped 5 bases and J dropped 6 bases, with 10 bases sitting between them. CDR3 length equals 12 residues. The CDR3 is CASSGVEKTQYF. The CDR3, as DNA: TGTGCCAGCAGTGGGGTAGAAAAGACCCAGTACTTC.

The sample holds one count of this clone. The chain is built from TRBV7-9 and TRBJ2-5; D may be TRBD1 (5 bases). The CDR3 covers 14 residues. The germline CDR1 and CDR2 sequences are SEHNR and FQNEAQ (reference sequence). The V gene lost 4 bases and the J gene lost 4 bases, with 13 bases spanning the gap. In DNA, the CDR3 is TGTGCCAGCAGCTCGCCGACAGTTCGAGAGACCCAGTACTTC. Translation: CASSSPTVRETQYF. The full variable domain, completed using reference TRBV7-9 and TRBJ2-5, is DTGVSQNPRHKITKRGQNVTFRCDPISEHNRLYWYRQTLGQGPEFLTYFQNEAQLEKSRLLSDRFSAERPKGSFSTLEIQRTEQGDSAMYLCASSSPTVRETQYFGPGTRLLVL.

The J gene is TRBJ1-2, the V gene TRBV27; D is possibly TRBD1 (5 bases). CDR1 is MNHEY and CDR2 is SMNVEV in the germline V gene (reference sequence). The CDR3 consists of 14 residues. V lost 1 base and J 8 bases, leaving 14 bases between the germline ends. Written as DNA, the CDR3 is TGTGCCAGCAGTTTATGGGGACCTCAGGAAGGCTACACCTTC. Protein sequence: CASSLWGPQEGYTF.

DNA for the CDR3: TGTGCCTCGGGACGGACCTTTGGCTTTTCCTACGAGCAGTACTTC. Translating it yields CASGRTFGFSYEQYF. The chain employs TRBV30 and TRBJ2-5, with D perhaps TRBD1 or TRBD2 (5 bases each). The J call is uncertain, as TRBJ2-7 better fits the DNA end. Germline V lookup: CDR1 GTSNPN, CDR2 SVGIG (reference sequence). This CDR3 spans 15 amino acids.

The chain recombines TRBV27 with TRBJ2-7, with no clear D. Per germline, CDR1 MNHEY and CDR2 SMNVEV (reference sequence). This CDR3 is built from 15 residues. V was cut by 0 bases and J by 6 bases, with 15 bases left in between. CDR3 sequence reads: CASSLSTVSWGEQYF. DNA of the CDR3: TGTGCCAGCAGTTTATCTACAGTTTCCTGGGGCGAGCAGTACTTC.

CDR3 amino acids: CASSLTVSNYGYTF. CDR3 DNA sequence: TGTGCCAGCAGTTTAACAGTTAGTAACTATGGCTACACCTTC. The rearrangement links TRBV28 to TRBJ1-2; D gene uncertain. Between the trimmed V and J ends, which lost 2 bases and 1 base, there was a span of 8 bases. Germline CDR1 and CDR2: MDHEN and SYDVKM. CDR3 length equals 14 residues.

This clone has only one observation. This chain joins TRBV7-9 and TRBJ2-7; TRBD1 matches at 9 bases. Germline CDR1 and CDR2: SEHNR and FQNEAQ (reference sequence). V trimming: 1 base; J trimming: 7 bases; junction bases outside the gene matches: 5. The CDR3 covers 14 residues. The CDR3 bases are TGTGCCAGCAGCTTAGGGTCTGGGACAGGGGAGCAGTACTTC. It specifies CASSLGSGTGEQYF.

The V call is TRBV28, the J call TRBJ2-7, with 11 bases identical to TRBD1. V was pared by 3 bases and J by 3 bases, with 7 bases of the junction left unmatched. The length of the CDR3 is 16 residues. Looked up from germline, CDR1 is MDHEN and CDR2 is SYDVKM. The DNA of the CDR3 is TGTGCCAGCAGTTTCTCTGCCGGGACAGGGGGCTACGAGCAGTACTTC. This codes for CASSFSAGTGGYEQYF.